This T cell receptor beta chain is drawn from a study of PD-L1 blockade in urothelial cancer. V lost 5 bases, J lost 12 bases, and 14 bases lay in between. This CDR3 has 12 residues. Germline V gives CDR1 MDHEN, CDR2 SYDVKM. Clones were read by immunoSEQ multiplex PCR, and TCRdb kept only the in-frame ones, dropping some. Of 15,000 or so clones detected, around nine tenths appear once; the ten largest clones hold about 16%. Study-wide points: Pretreatment clonality of the blood TCR repertoire below the median was predictive of superior survival.

In regard to this clone: Its target is not known.

The sample consisted of PBMCs, taken around atezolizumab (anti-PD-L1) treatment. The rearrangement joins TRBV28 to TRBJ2-1; D call uncertain. This receptor was obtained from a man in his 70s with urothelial cancer. For the CDR3, the DNA is TGTGCCAGCAGTCAGATCACAGTGGGGCAGTTCTTC. This gives the protein CASSQITVGQFF.